The source of this TCR beta chain is a study of radiation and T cells in renal cell carcinoma. Time point denoted: blood 2 weeks post-SBRT. Treatment in this sample: 15 Gy SBRT to primary tumor, nephrectomy 4 weeks later. This renal cell carcinoma was of the clear cell type. Study-wide points: From baseline, blood top tumor clonotypes peaked at 2 weeks post-radiation.

Sequenced by immunoSEQ multiplex PCR; TCRdb stores in-frame clones only, minus some. In the table there are fewer than 90,000 clones, approximately 86% of which are singletons. The CDR3 runs 15 residues. Trimming took off 4 bases at V and 4 bases at J, with 17 bases between the two ends. Germline lookup yields CDR1 SGHNT and CDR2 YYREEE (reference sequence). As for this clone: As yet, its antigen is unknown.

The sample here was blood, taken from a patient whose treatment included radiotherapy and nephrectomy. The chain recombines TRBV5-4 with TRBJ2-5, with a tentative D call TRBD2 (6 bases). This TCR was recovered from a woman between 50 and 59 years old with renal cell carcinoma. Here the CDR3 DNA reads TGTGCCAGCAGCCCGGACTACCCCTGGGGAGAGACCCAGTACTTC. It translates to CASSPDYPWGETQYF.